This is a list of T cell receptor beta chains from one sample in a study of cytomegalovirus exposure and HLA in healthy donors. The data were produced by immunoSEQ multiplex PCR, yet TCRdb's version contains in-frame clones alone and is incomplete. Among 180,000 or so clones listed, under 90% were seen once. The sample comprised PBMCs. These TCRs come from a male donor in good health and CMV-seronegative. The CDR3 runs from the conserved cysteine through the conserved F or W. A D gene is named only where the DNA matches it firmly. Not every row has a clone size; where given, it reads once, few, many or a size class.

TRBV5-1	NA	NA	TRBJ2-3	TGCGCCAGCAGCTTGGGGCAGATCACAGATACGCAGTATTTT	CASSLGQITDTQYF
TRBV18	NA	NA	TRBJ1-1	TGTGCCAGCTCACCTACAGGAAAGGCAGACACTGAAGCTTTCTTT	CASSPTGKADTEAFF
TRBV28	once	TRBD1	TRBJ1-4	TGTGCCAGCAGTTTCGTGACAGGGGCGCAGGGTGAAAAACTGTTTTTT	CASSFVTGAQGEKLFF
TRBV10-3	few	NA	TRBJ2-5	TGTGCCATCCGGGCGGGGCCTACTGCCCCCAAGGAGACCCAGTACTTC	CAIRAGPTAPKETQYF
TRBV30	NA	NA	TRBJ2-5	TGTGCCTGGAGTCCAACAGGGGAGACCCAGTACTTC	CAWSPTGETQYF
TRBV5-1	few	TRBD1	TRBJ1-4	TGCGCCAGCAGCCCCGGGACAGGGAGGTCTACTAATGAAAAACTGTTTTTT	CASSPGTGRSTNEKLFF
TRBV7-9	NA	NA	TRBJ2-7	TGTGCCAGCAGCTCCGGGACACCCGCCTCCTACGAGCAGTACTTC	CASSSGTPASYEQYF
TRBV18	NA	NA	TRBJ1-4	TGTGCCAGCTCACCACCGGTGACCCAGCGGAGACTGTTTTTT	CASSPPVTQRRLFF
TRBV28	NA	TRBD2	TRBJ2-7	TGTGCCAGCAGTTTGGGGGGGAGCTACGGCCACGAGCAGTACTTC	CASSLGGSYGHEQYF
TRBV6-6	NA	NA	TRBJ2-5	TGTGCCAGCAGTTACCCGGAGACCCAGTACTTC	CASSYPETQYF
TRBV29-1	NA	TRBD1	TRBJ2-6	TGCAGCGTTGAGGGCAGGGGGTACGGGGCCAACGTCCTGACTTTC	CSVEGRGYGANVLTF
TRBV18	NA	NA	TRBJ1-2	TGTGCCAGCTCACCTCTGGACAGCGGCGGTAGGGGCTACACCTTC	CASSPLDSGGRGYTF
TRBV28	NA	TRBD2	TRBJ2-7	TGTGCCAGCATGATACGAGCGGGGGGACCCTACGAGCAGTACTTC	CASMIRAGGPYEQYF
TRBV7-8	NA	TRBD2	TRBJ2-1	TGTGCCAGCAGCACCAGCATAGCGGGGGGGAGCTCCTACAATGAGCAGTTCTTC	CASSTSIAGGSSYNEQFF
TRBV6-4	few	NA	TRBJ2-6	TGTGCCAGCAGTGACAATCCCGGGGGAGGGGCCAACGTCCTGACTTTC	CASSDNPGGGANVLTF